The T cell receptor (beta chain) under discussion was sequenced for a study of glioma-infiltrating T cells after dendritic cell vaccination. Study information: Glioblastoma patients came from Phase I and II dendritic cell vaccination trials. Study findings and constraints: Patients with more pretreatment TILs had longer time to progression and survival.

Trimming removed 4 bases from V and 0 bases from J, with 12 bases in between. Looked up from germline, CDR1 is SGHNT and CDR2 is YENEEA. The CDR3 extends over 15 amino acids. Using immunoSEQ multiplex PCR, the repertoire was profiled, and TCRdb retains in-frame clones only, with some absent. This table holds roughly 80,000 clones, roughly 89% found once. PBMC were collected before vaccination, two weeks after the third vaccination, and at progression. In regard to this clone: The antigen is not known.

The V gene is TRBV11-3, the J gene TRBJ2-5; TRBD2 is a possible D gene (7 bases). The sequencing used blood, collected before dendritic cell vaccination. This TCR was recovered from a human donor with glioblastoma. The CDR3 sequence is CASSWGGGYQETQYF. The CDR3 DNA follows: TGTGCCAGCAGCTGGGGAGGGGGGTACCAAGAGACCCAGTACTTC.